The 16 T cell receptor beta chains reported below all come from one sample, sequenced in a study of blood T cell repertoires in COVID-19. Only in-frame clones appear in the TCRdb table, and some are missing; sequencing was by immunoSEQ multiplex PCR. The sample comprises about 89,000 clones, more than 60% of which are singletons, and over 40% rests with the top ten. Source material: peripheral blood. The receptor set was obtained from a human donor in a cohort sampled during active COVID-19.

V and J are TRBV9 and TRBJ2-1; 8 bases map to TRBD2. The germline V gene has CDR1 SGDLS and CDR2 YYNGEE. This CDR3 spans 15 amino acids. V lost 4 bases and J lost 1; bases outside the gene matches: 4. The CDR3 DNA sequence: TGTGCCAGCAGCCCTAGACTAGCGTCCTACAATGAGCAGTTCTTC. This encodes CASSPRLASYNEQFF.

This chain connects TRBV30 to TRBJ1-1, with 12 bases lining up with TRBD1. Trimming took 7 bases from V and 0 from J; bases not matched to a gene: 6. Per germline, CDR1 GTSNPN and CDR2 SVGIG (reference sequence). The CDR3 is 15 amino acids. In DNA form, the CDR3 reads TGTGCCTTCCGGGACAGGGGGCGAATGAACACTGAAGCTTTCTTT. It specifies CAFRDRGRMNTEAFF.

The genes are TRBV28 and TRBJ1-5; TRBD1 aligns across 7 bases. This CDR3 is 14 amino acids long. J was trimmed by 7 bases and V by 3 bases; bases with no gene match: 6. Germline V gene data show CDR1 as MDHEN and CDR2 as SYDVKM. The CDR3 reads CASSLTGREQPQHF. In DNA form, the CDR3 reads TGTGCCAGCAGTTTGACAGGGAGAGAACAGCCCCAGCATTTT.

The chain joins TRBV27 to TRBJ2-6; no clear D gene. Deletions cut 3 bases from V and 3 bases from J, with 9 bases between. From germline, CDR1 is MNHEY and CDR2 SMNVEV (reference sequence). CDR3 length equals 15 residues. The DNA of the CDR3 is TGTGCCAGCAGTTTCCTACCCCTTGGGGCCAACGTCCTGACTTTC. Translating it yields CASSFLPLGANVLTF. Full variable domain (missing parts from reference TRBV27 and TRBJ2-6): EAQVTQNPRYLITVTGKKLTVTCSQNMNHEYMSWYRQDPGLGLRQIYYSMNVEVTDKGDVPEGYKVSRKEKRNFPLILESPSPNQTSLYFCASSFLPLGANVLTFGAGSRLTVL.

V usage is TRBV4-1 and J usage is TRBJ2-1; 7 bases match TRBD1. V was pared by 1 base and J by 5 bases, with 5 bases of the junction left unmatched. CDR1 MGHRA and CDR2 YSYEKL come from the germline V gene. This CDR3 region has 15 residues. The CDR3 is CASSQVTGSHNEQFF. CDR3 coding DNA: TGCGCCAGCAGCCAAGTGACAGGGTCCCACAATGAGCAGTTCTTC.

This clone was found a few times. The rearrangement uses TRBV6-2 or TRBV6-3 and TRBJ2-6; the D is unclear. Trimming cost V 6 bases and J 0 bases, with 12 bases left between them. The CDR3 totals 16 residues. Per germline, CDR1 MNHEY and CDR2 SVGEGT. As DNA, the CDR3 is TGTGCCAGCAGCGCCCGCAGTCTCTCTGGGGCCAACGTCCTGACTTTC. Its protein product is CASSARSLSGANVLTF.

This clone has just a few counts. Here the CDR3 reads CASRPHRGIAEAFF. The CDR3 DNA reads as TGTGCCAGCAGACCTCACAGGGGAATAGCTGAAGCTTTCTTT. The gene calls are TRBV28 and TRBJ1-1, with 7 bases identical to TRBD1. The trim removed 6 bases at V and 6 bases at J, leaving 10 bases unmatched. The CDR3 is 14 residues long. Germline CDR1 and CDR2: MDHEN and SYDVKM.

This clone was recorded many times. The chain combines TRBV6-2 or TRBV6-3 with TRBJ2-7, with 8 bases lining up with TRBD1. V shed 2 bases and J 5 bases; nucleotides not matched to a gene: 14. The germline CDR1 and CDR2 sequences are MNHEY and SVGEGT. The CDR3 sequence is 17 residues long. The CDR3 reads CASSYVPGQVRGDEQYF. CDR3 DNA: TGTGCCAGCAGTTACGTCCCGGGACAGGTTCGAGGAGACGAGCAGTACTTC.

This clone was found once. This chain links TRBV27 with TRBJ1-2, with TRBD1 identical over 11 bases. Trimming at V came to 5 bases and at J to 6 bases, leaving 8 bases not matched to a gene. CDR1 and CDR2 (germline): MNHEY, SMNVEV (reference sequence). CDR3 length equals 15 residues. The CDR3 reads CASSPRDRGEDGYTF. The CDR3 bases are TGTGCCAGCAGTCCCCGGGACAGGGGGGAGGATGGCTACACCTTC.

This chain connects TRBV12-5 to TRBJ2-3, with 9 bases fitting TRBD2. There are 17 residues in the CDR3. Germline CDR1 LGHNT, CDR2 FRNRAP. The V segment lost 4 bases and the J segment 2 bases; nucleotides outside the gene matches: 10. CDR3 amino acids: CASGSQVAGEHTDTQYF. CDR3 DNA: TGTGCTAGTGGTTCCCAAGTAGCGGGAGAGCACACAGATACGCAGTATTTT.

The J gene is TRBJ2-5, the V gene TRBV30, with D perhaps TRBD2 (6 bases). Germline V gene data show CDR1 as GTSNPN and CDR2 as SVGIG (reference sequence). Trimming took off 8 bases at V and 3 bases at J, with 13 bases between the two ends. This CDR3 contains 12 residues. The DNA of the CDR3 is TGTGCCGGCGGGACTGCAAAAGAGACCCAGTACTTC. It yields the protein CAGGTAKETQYF.

The chain is built from TRBV19 and TRBJ1-5; D is undetermined. CDR3 length: 15 residues. Between the trimmed V and J ends, which lost 9 bases and 4 bases, there was a span of 19 bases. Germline loops: CDR1 LNHDA, CDR2 SQIVND (reference sequence). The CDR3 DNA sequence: TGTGCCAGCCAAACCCAAGGAGTGCTTAATCAGCCCCAGCATTTT. Protein sequence: CASQTQGVLNQPQHF.

This clone turned up a few times. J is TRBJ1-1 and V is TRBV5-6; D gene unclear. V was cut by 6 bases and J by 0 bases, with 9 bases left in between. The CDR3 covers 13 residues. Per germline, CDR1 SGHDT and CDR2 YYEEEE. CDR3 region: CASTTDVNTEAFF. As DNA, the CDR3 is TGTGCCAGCACCACAGACGTGAACACTGAAGCTTTCTTT.

The rearrangement joins TRBV4-2 to TRBJ2-3; 10 bases are shared with TRBD2. The CDR3 covers 20 residues. The ends lost 0 bases at V and 4 bases at J; junction bases unmatched: 16. Looked up from germline, CDR1 is LGHNA and CDR2 is YNFKEQ. The CDR3 DNA reads TGTGCCAGCAGCCAAGATCGTAGTGCTAGCGGGAGCAGGGATCCAGATACGCAGTATTTT. Translating gives CASSQDRSASGSRDPDTQYF.

The CDR3: CASRPRTGDHGELFF. The CDR3, as DNA: TGTGCCAGTAGACCGAGGACAGGGGATCACGGGGAGCTGTTTTTT. The rearrangement uses TRBV6-5 and TRBJ2-2, with 9 bases matching TRBD1. CDR1 and CDR2 from the germline V gene are MNHEY and SVGAGI. The CDR3 has 15 amino acids. The V segment lost 9 bases and the J segment 7 bases; nucleotides outside the gene matches: 12.

There are a few counts of this clone. The chain combines TRBV11-2 with TRBJ2-1; D is unresolved. The CDR3 sequence is 12 residues long. Deletions cut 1 base from V and 7 bases from J, with 5 bases between. Germline CDR1 is SGHAT and CDR2 is FQNNGV. The CDR3 is CASSLGMNEQFF. The CDR3 DNA reads TGTGCCAGCAGCTTAGGTATGAATGAGCAGTTCTTC. Full variable domain (remainder filled in from reference TRBV11-2 and TRBJ2-1): EAGVAQSPRYKIIEKRQSVAFWCNPISGHATLYWYQQILGQGPKLLIQFQNNGVVDDSQLPKDRFSAERLKGVDSTLKIQPAKLEDSAVYLCASSLGMNEQFFGPGTRLTVL.